This T cell receptor (beta chain) was recovered during a study of T cell responses to AZD1222 COVID-19 vaccine. Sequencing was performed with immunoSEQ multiplex PCR; in TCRdb, only in-frame clones are kept and a portion is missing. The sample consists of roughly 120,000 clones, approximately 85% of them appearing once. Germline CDR1 reads ENHRY; CDR2 reads SYGVKD. The CDR3 is 14 amino acids. Trimming pared 7 bases from V and 2 bases from J, leaving 13 bases between. The V gene is TRBV10-3, the J gene TRBJ2-3; D is unresolved. The TCR was taken from an adult who received the AZD1222 COVID-19 vaccine. Sequenced here: peripheral blood, sampled 28 days after the second AZD1222 dose. In nucleotides, the CDR3 is TGTGCCATCAAGGGCAACCTCATCACAGATACGCAGTATTTT. This gives the protein CAIKGNLITDTQYF.